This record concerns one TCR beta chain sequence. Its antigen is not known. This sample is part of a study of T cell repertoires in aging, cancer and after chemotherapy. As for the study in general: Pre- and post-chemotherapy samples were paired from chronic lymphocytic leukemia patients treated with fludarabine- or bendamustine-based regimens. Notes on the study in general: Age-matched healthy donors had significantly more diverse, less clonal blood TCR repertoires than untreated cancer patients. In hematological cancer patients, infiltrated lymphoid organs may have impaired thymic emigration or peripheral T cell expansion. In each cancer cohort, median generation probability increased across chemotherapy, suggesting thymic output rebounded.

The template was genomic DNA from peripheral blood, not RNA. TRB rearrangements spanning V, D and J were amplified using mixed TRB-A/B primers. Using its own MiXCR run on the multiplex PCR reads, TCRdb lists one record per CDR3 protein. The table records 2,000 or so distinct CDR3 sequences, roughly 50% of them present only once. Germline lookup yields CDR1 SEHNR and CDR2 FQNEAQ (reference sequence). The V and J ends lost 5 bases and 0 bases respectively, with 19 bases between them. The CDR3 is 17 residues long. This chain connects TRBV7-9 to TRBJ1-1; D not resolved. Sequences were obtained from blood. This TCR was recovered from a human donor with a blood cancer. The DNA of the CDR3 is TGTGCCAGCAGCAAAAGAGGTCCAGAAGTGGTGAACACTGAAGCTTTCTTT. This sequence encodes CASSKRGPEVVNTEAFF.